The 21 T cell receptor beta chains below all came from one sample that was sequenced in a study of T cell changes during pregnancy in multiple sclerosis. Profiled with immunoSEQ multiplex PCR; TCRdb holds only in-frame clones, not every one. The sample lists tens of thousands of clones; around 90% were seen once. Here the sequenced sample was peripheral blood, taken after pregnancy. These receptors came from a female donor in good health, enrolled as a control in a pregnancy study.

The chain carries TRBV5-1 and TRBJ2-7; 10 nucleotides agree with TRBD1. V lost 4 bases to trimming and J lost 7 bases; unmatched junction nucleotides: 14. The germline V gene has CDR1 SGHRS and CDR2 YFSETQ. The CDR3 sequence is 16 residues long. In DNA form, the CDR3 reads TGCGCCAGCAGCCCCTTCACCGGACAGGGGGTGGTGGAGCAGTACTTC. Encoded protein: CASSPFTGQGVVEQYF.

This clone was observed once. The chain recombines TRBV6-6 with TRBJ2-2; D not resolved. Germline loops: CDR1 MNHNY, CDR2 SVGAGI (reference sequence). V lost 4 bases, J lost 3 bases, and 12 bases lay in between. This CDR3 comprises 15 residues. This CDR3 is CASSCKRWYTGELFF. The CDR3 DNA sequence: TGTGCCAGCAGTTGCAAGAGGTGGTACACCGGGGAGCTGTTTTTT.

The chain joins TRBV2 to TRBJ1-6; weak D call: TRBD1 (5 bases). V was cut by 3 bases and J by 5 bases, with 11 bases left in between. This CDR3 is built from 15 residues. Germline CDR1 is SNHLY and CDR2 is FYNNEI. CDR3 loop: CASSDQGGDNSPLHF. CDR3 coding DNA: TGTGCCAGCAGTGATCAGGGAGGGGATAATTCACCCCTCCACTTT.

The chain is built from TRBV7-2 and TRBJ2-5; the D gene is possibly TRBD2 (5 bases). The V end was cut by 1 base, the J end by 5 bases, with 14 bases between. Germline V gene lookup returns CDR1 SGHTA and CDR2 FQGNSA. This CDR3 is built from 15 residues. Here the CDR3 DNA reads TGTGCCAGCAGCTTAGTGTCTGGGAGTGGGGAGACCCAGTACTTC. Amino acid sequence: CASSLVSGSGETQYF. Complete variable domain (other parts from reference TRBV7-2 and TRBJ2-5): GAGVSQSPSNKVTEKGKDVELRCDPISGHTALYWYRQSLGQGLEFLIYFQGNSAPDKSGLPSDRFSAERTGGSVSTLTIQRTQQEDSAVYLCASSLVSGSGETQYFGPGTRLLVL.

There are a few counts of this clone. V usage is TRBV18 and J usage is TRBJ1-1, with TRBD1 as a possible D gene (5 bases). The CDR3 has 14 amino acids. Germline loops: CDR1 KGHSH, CDR2 LQKENI. V was clipped by 6 bases and J by 6 bases, with 17 bases between them. The DNA for the CDR3 is TGTGCCAGCTCTCTGACAGTTGGAACGGCTGAAGCTTTCTTT. This codes for CASSLTVGTAEAFF.

The chain is built from TRBV7-8 and TRBJ2-2; maybe TRBD2 (5 bases). With 6 bases removed from V and 7 bases from J, the gap between germline ends came to 15 bases. From germline, CDR1 is SGHVS and CDR2 FQNEAQ. This CDR3 spans 14 amino acids. The CDR3 coding sequence is TGTGCCAGCAGTTTCAGAGCGAGGGTCGGGGAGCTGTTTTTT. Translation: CASSFRARVGELFF.

This chain links TRBV15 with TRBJ1-4, with TRBD1 as a possible D gene (6 bases). CDR1 LNHNV and CDR2 YYDKDF come from the germline V gene (reference sequence). This CDR3 is built from 15 residues. V was pared by 0 bases and J by 2 bases, with 7 bases between. The CDR3 sequence: CATSRDQGTNEKLFF. Written as DNA, the CDR3 is TGTGCCACCAGCAGAGATCAGGGGACTAATGAAAAACTGTTTTTT.

In nucleotides, the CDR3 is TGTGCCAGCAGTGATACAGGGATGAACACTGAAGCTTTCTTT. Translation gives CASSDTGMNTEAFF. The chain joins TRBV27 to TRBJ1-1; TRBD1 is a possible D gene (6 bases). The CDR3 is 14 amino acids. V lost 5 bases, J lost 0 bases, and 10 bases lay in between. Germline values: CDR1 MNHEY, CDR2 SMNVEV (reference sequence).

The gene calls are TRBV7-9 and TRBJ1-1; D call uncertain. The CDR3 length is 16 residues. The germline CDR1 and CDR2 sequences are SEHNR and FQNEAQ (reference sequence). Trimming took off 1 base at V and 10 bases at J, with 22 bases between the two ends. The CDR3 protein is CASSLVGRAPIEGAFF. The CDR3 DNA follows: TGTGCCAGCAGCTTAGTAGGTCGGGCCCCTATCGAGGGAGCTTTCTTT.

V is TRBV6-6 and J is TRBJ1-1; D uncertain. Trimming removed 5 bases at V and 1 base at J, with 8 bases between. Germline CDR1 reads MNHNY; CDR2 reads SVGAGI (reference sequence). The CDR3 consists of 13 residues. As DNA, the CDR3 is TGTGCCAGCAGTGTACGGGAGAACACTGAAGCTTTCTTT. This codes for CASSVRENTEAFF.

The chain combines TRBV29-1 with TRBJ1-5, with 7 bases matching TRBD1. CDR1 SQVTM and CDR2 ANQGSEA come from the germline V gene. This CDR3 is built from 16 residues. V was clipped by 6 bases and J by 0 bases; unmatched bases: 11. The CDR3 sequence: CSVVWGQYYSNQPQHF. The DNA of the CDR3 is TGCAGCGTGGTATGGGGACAGTACTATAGCAATCAGCCCCAGCATTTT.

The chain is built from TRBV19 and TRBJ1-6; D gene uncertain. CDR1 is LNHDA and CDR2 is SQIVND in the germline V gene (reference sequence). The CDR3 totals 15 residues. V lost 0 bases, J lost 10 bases, and 13 bases lay in between. CDR3 bases: TGTGCCAGTAGTATAGAGCAGCTCTCAGCGTCACCCCTCCACTTT. Translation: CASSIEQLSASPLHF.

The chain employs TRBV5-1 and TRBJ2-7, with 10 nucleotides matching TRBD1. Germline trimming cut 4 bases from V and 4 bases from J; bases unmatched to any gene: 23. Germline CDR1 and CDR2: SGHRS and YFSETQ. The length of the CDR3 is 20 residues. CDR3 DNA: TGCGCCAGCAGCCCGGCGAGAGGTGGACAGGGGGATGGATTCGTATACGAGCAGTACTTC. Amino acids: CASSPARGGQGDGFVYEQYF. The entire variable domain, with the rest obtained from reference TRBV5-1 and TRBJ2-7, is as follows: KAGVTQTPRYLIKTRGQQVTLSCSPISGHRSVSWYQQTPGQGLQFLFEYFSETQRNKGNFPGRFSGRQFSNSRSEMNVSTLELGDSALYLCASSPARGGQGDGFVYEQYFGPGTRLTVT.

The CDR3 DNA is TGTGCCAGCAGCTCGGAGGCAGGGGTGAACACTGAAGCTTTCTTT. It translates to CASSSEAGVNTEAFF. This chain uses TRBV9 with TRBJ1-1, with a weak D call TRBD1 (6 bases). There are 15 residues in the CDR3. The germline V gene encodes CDR1 SGDLS and CDR2 YYNGEE. V lost 4 bases and J lost 0, with 13 bases in between.

This sequence joins TRBV5-1 and TRBJ2-2, with TRBD2 matching over 11 bases. Germline V gives CDR1 SGHRS, CDR2 YFSETQ. Trimming at V came to 2 bases and at J to 3 bases, leaving 9 bases not matched to a gene. The CDR3 spans 18 residues. The CDR3 DNA sequence: TGCGCCAGCAGCTTTCGGACCGGGACTAGCGGATACACCGGGGAGCTGTTTTTT. Its translation is CASSFRTGTSGYTGELFF. Full variable domain (outside the CDR3, taken from reference TRBV5-1 and TRBJ2-2): KAGVTQTPRYLIKTRGQQVTLSCSPISGHRSVSWYQQTPGQGLQFLFEYFSETQRNKGNFPGRFSGRQFSNSRSEMNVSTLELGDSALYLCASSFRTGTSGYTGELFFGEGSRLTVL.

The chain links TRBV5-4 to TRBJ1-2; no clear D gene. CDR1 is SGHNT and CDR2 is YYREEE in the germline V gene (reference sequence). V lost 0 bases to trimming and J lost 11 bases, with 14 bases between them. The CDR3 has 13 amino acids. CDR3 sequence (DNA): TGTGCCAGCAGCTTGGCCAGTAACCGTTTGTACACCTTC. As protein: CASSLASNRLYTF.

The chain joins TRBV5-1 to TRBJ1-2; D gene uncertain. The CDR3 covers 13 residues. In germline, CDR1 is SGHRS, CDR2 YFSETQ. V was clipped by 4 bases and J by 2 bases, with 9 bases between them. The CDR3 nucleotides are TGCGCCAGCAGCCCCCGGGAGAACTATGGCTACACCTTC. It codes for CASSPRENYGYTF.

The rearrangement links TRBV7-7 to TRBJ1-3; TRBD1 matches 7 bases. Germline-derived CDR1 and CDR2 are SSHAT and FNYEAQ (reference sequence). J gave up 0 bases and V 3 bases, and 8 bases lay outside the gene matches. CDR3 length equals 17 residues. The CDR3 DNA reads as TGTGCCAGCAGCTTTCTTCGTTCAGGGGGCTCTGGAAACACCATATATTTT. Protein sequence: CASSFLRSGGSGNTIYF. Variable domain in full (rest from reference TRBV7-7 and TRBJ1-3): GAGVSQSPRYKVTKRGQDVTLRCDPISSHATLYWYQQALGQGPEFLTYFNYEAQPDKSGLPSDRFSAERPEGSISTLTIQRTEQRDSAMYRCASSFLRSGGSGNTIYFGEGSWLTVV.

This chain links TRBV6-5 with TRBJ2-3, with TRBD1 identical over 11 bases. The CDR3 is 15 amino acids. Trimming at V came to 6 bases and at J to 5 bases, leaving 7 bases not matched to a gene. Germline V gene lookup returns CDR1 MNHEY and CDR2 SVGAGI. The CDR3 DNA reads as TGTGCCAGCAGATCCCCGGGACAGGGGGGAGATACGCAGTATTTT. This codes for CASRSPGQGGDTQYF.

This rearrangement joins TRBV6-6 to TRBJ1-4, with TRBD1 matching over 9 bases. From germline, CDR1 is MNHNY and CDR2 SVGAGI (reference sequence). There are 16 residues in the CDR3. The V and J ends lost 2 bases and 5 bases, in that order; junction bases with no gene match: 6. The CDR3 DNA follows: TGTGCCAGCAGTTACGGGGGACAGGGATCCAATGAAAAACTGTTTTTT. As protein: CASSYGGQGSNEKLFF.

The V call is TRBV5-1, the J call TRBJ1-6, with 7 nucleotides matching TRBD1. V lost 1 base and J lost 9; bases outside the gene matches: 7. Germline V gives CDR1 SGHRS, CDR2 YFSETQ. CDR3 size: 15 residues. CDR3 loop: CASSLQGDQISPLHF. Written as DNA, the CDR3 is TGCGCCAGCAGCTTGCAGGGGGATCAAATTTCACCCCTCCACTTT.